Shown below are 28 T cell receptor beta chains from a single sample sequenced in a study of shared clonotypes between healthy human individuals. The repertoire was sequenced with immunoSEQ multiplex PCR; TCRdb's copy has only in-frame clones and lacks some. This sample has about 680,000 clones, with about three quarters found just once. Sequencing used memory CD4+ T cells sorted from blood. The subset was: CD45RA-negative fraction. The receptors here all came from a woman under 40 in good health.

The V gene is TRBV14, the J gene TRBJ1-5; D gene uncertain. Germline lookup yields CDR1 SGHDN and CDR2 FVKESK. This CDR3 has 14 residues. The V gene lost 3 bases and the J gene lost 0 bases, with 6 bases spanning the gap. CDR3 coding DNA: TGTGCCAGCAGCCAGTTGGGTAGCAATCAGCCCCAGCATTTT. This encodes CASSQLGSNQPQHF.

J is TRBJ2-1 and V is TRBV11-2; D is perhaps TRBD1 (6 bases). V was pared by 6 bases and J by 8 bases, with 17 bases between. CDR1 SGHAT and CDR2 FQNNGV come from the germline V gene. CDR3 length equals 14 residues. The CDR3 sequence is CASRHQQGPHEQFF. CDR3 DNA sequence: TGTGCCAGCAGACACCAACAGGGACCCCATGAGCAGTTCTTC.

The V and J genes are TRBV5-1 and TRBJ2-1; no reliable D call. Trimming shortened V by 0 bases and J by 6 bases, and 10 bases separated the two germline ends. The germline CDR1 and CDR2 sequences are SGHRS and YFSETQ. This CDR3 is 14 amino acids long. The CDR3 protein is CASSLAGQANEQFF. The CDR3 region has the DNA TGCGCCAGCAGCTTGGCTGGCCAGGCCAATGAGCAGTTCTTC.

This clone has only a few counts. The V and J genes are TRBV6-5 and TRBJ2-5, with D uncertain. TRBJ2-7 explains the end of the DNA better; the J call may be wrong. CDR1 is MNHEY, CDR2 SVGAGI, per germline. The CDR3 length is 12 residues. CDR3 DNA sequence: TGTGCCGTTCGGGCGAGCTCCTACGAGCAGTACTTC. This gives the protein CAVRASSYEQYF.

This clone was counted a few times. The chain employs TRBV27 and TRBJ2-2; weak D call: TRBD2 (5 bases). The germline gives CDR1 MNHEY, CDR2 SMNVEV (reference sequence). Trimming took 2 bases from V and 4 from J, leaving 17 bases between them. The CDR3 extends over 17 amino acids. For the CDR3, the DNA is TGTGCCAGCAGTTTAAGGCCTGCGGTTGCGGGCACCGGGGAGCTGTTTTTT. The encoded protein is CASSLRPAVAGTGELFF.

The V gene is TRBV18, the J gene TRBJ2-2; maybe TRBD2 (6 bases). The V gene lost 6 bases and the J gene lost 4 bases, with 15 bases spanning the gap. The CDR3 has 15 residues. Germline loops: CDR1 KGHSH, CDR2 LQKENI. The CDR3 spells CASSPPGETTGELFF. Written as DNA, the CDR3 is TGTGCCAGCTCCCCGCCGGGAGAGACCACCGGGGAGCTGTTTTTT.

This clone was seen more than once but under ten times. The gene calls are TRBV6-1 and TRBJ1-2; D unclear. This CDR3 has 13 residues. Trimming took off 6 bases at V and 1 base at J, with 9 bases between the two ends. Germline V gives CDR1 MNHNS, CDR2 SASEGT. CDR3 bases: TGTGCCAGCAGGGGCTACAATAACTATGGCTACACCTTC. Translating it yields CASRGYNNYGYTF.

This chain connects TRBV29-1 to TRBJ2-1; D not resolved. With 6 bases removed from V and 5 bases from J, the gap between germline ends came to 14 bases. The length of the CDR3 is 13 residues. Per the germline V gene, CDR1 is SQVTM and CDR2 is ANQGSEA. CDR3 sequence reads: CSVTARNNNEQFF. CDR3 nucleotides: TGCAGCGTGACCGCGCGGAACAACAATGAGCAGTTCTTC.

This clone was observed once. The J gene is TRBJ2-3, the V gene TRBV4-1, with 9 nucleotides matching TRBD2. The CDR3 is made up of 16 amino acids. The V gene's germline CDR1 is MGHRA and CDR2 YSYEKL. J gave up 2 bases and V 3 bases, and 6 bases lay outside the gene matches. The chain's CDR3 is CASSHQAGGHTDTQYF. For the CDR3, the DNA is TGCGCCAGCAGCCACCAAGCGGGAGGACACACAGATACGCAGTATTTT.

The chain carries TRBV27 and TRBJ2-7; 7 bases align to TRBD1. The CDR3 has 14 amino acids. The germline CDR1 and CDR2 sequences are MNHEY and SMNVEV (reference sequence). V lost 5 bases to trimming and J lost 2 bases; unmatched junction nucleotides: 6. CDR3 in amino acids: CASSPLGQAYEQYF. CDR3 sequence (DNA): TGTGCCAGCAGTCCCCTCGGACAGGCCTACGAGCAGTACTTC.

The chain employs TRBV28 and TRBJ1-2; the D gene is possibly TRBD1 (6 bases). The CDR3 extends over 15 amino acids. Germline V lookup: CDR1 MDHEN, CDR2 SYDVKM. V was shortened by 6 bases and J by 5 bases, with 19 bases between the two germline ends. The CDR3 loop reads CASSPQMDSIYGYTF. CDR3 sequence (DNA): TGTGCCAGCAGCCCCCAAATGGACAGTATTTATGGCTACACCTTC.

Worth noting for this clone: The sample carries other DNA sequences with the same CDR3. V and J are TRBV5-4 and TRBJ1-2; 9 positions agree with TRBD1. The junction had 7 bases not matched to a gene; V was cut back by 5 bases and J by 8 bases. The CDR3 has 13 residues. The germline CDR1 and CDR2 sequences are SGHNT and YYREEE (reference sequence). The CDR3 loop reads CASSFDRGGGYTF. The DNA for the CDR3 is TGTGCCAGCAGTTTTGACAGGGGGGGAGGCTACACCTTC.

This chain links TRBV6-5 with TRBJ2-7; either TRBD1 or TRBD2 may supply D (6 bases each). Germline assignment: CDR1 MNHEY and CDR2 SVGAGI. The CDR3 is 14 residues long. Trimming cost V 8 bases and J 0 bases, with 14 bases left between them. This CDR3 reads CASGGTQSSYEQYF. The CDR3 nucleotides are TGTGCCAGCGGGGGGACACAGAGCTCCTACGAGCAGTACTTC.

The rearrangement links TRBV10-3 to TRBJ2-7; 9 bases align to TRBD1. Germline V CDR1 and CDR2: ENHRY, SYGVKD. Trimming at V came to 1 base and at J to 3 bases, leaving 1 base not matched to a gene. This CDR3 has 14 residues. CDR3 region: CAISEWGQGYEQYF. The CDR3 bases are TGTGCCATCAGTGAGTGGGGACAGGGCTACGAGCAGTACTTC.

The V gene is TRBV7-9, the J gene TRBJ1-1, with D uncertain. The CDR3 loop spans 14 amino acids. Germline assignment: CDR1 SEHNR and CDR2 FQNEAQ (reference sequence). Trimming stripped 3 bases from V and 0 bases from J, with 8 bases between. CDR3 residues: CASSLMQLNTEAFF. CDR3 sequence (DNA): TGTGCCAGCAGCTTGATGCAGCTGAACACTGAAGCTTTCTTT.

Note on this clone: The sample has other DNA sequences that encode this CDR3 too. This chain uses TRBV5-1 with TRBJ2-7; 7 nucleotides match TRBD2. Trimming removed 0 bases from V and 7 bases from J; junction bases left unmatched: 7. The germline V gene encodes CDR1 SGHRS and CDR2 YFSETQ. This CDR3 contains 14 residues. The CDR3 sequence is CASSLEGRDYEQYF. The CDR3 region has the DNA TGCGCCAGCAGCTTGGAAGGTCGGGACTATGAGCAGTACTTC.

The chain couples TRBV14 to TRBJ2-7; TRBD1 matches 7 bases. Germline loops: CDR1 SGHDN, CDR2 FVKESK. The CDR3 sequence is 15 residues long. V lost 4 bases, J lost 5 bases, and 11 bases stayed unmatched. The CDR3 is CASSRRQGWFHEQYF. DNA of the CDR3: TGTGCCAGCAGCCGACGACAGGGCTGGTTCCACGAGCAGTACTTC.

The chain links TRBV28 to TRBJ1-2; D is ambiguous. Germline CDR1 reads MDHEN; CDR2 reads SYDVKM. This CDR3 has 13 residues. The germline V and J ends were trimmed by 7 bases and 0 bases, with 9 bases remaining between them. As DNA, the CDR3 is TGTGCCAGCAACCTCGCCCCTAACTATGGCTACACCTTC. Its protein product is CASNLAPNYGYTF.

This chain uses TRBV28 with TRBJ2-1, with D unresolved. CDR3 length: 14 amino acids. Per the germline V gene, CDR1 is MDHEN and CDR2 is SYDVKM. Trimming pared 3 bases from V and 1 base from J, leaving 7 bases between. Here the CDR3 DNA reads TGTGCCAGCAGTTTTCTGGAGTCCTACAATGAGCAGTTCTTC. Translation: CASSFLESYNEQFF. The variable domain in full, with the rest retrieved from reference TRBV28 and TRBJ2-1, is DVKVTQSSRYLVKRTGEKVFLECVQDMDHENMFWYRQDPGLGLRLIYFSYDVKMKEKGDIPEGYSVSREKKERFSLILESASTNQTSMYLCASSFLESYNEQFFGPGTRLTVL.

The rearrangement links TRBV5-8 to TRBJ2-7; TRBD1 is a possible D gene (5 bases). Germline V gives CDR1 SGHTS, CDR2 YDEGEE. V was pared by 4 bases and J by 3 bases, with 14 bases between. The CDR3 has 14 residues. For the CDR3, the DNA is TGTGCCAGCAGCACAGGTTCGAGGAGCTACGAGCAGTACTTC. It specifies CASSTGSRSYEQYF. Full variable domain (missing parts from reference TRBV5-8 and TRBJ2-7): EAGVTQSPTHLIKTRGQQATLRCSPISGHTSVYWYQQALGLGLQFLLWYDEGEERNRGNFPPRFSGRQFPNYSSELNVNALELEDSALYLCASSTGSRSYEQYFGPGTRLTVT.

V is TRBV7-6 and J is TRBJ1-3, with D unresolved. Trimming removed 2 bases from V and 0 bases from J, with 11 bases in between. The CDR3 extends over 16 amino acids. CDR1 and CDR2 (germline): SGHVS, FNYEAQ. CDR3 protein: CASSLNVGYSGNTIYF. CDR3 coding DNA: TGTGCCAGCAGCTTAAATGTGGGATACTCTGGAAACACCATATATTTT.

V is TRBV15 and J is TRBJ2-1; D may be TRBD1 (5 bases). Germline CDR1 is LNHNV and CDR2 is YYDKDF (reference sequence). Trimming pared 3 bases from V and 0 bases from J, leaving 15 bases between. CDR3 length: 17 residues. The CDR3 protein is CATSSKSQGISYNEQFF. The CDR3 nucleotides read TGTGCCACCAGCAGTAAGAGCCAGGGTATCTCCTACAATGAGCAGTTCTTC.

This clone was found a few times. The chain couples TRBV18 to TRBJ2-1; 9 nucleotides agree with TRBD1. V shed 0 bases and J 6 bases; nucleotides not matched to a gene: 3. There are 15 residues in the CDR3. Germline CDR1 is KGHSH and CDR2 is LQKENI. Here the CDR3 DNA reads TGTGCCAGCTCACCACCACGGACAGGGGTCAATGAGCAGTTCTTC. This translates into CASSPPRTGVNEQFF.

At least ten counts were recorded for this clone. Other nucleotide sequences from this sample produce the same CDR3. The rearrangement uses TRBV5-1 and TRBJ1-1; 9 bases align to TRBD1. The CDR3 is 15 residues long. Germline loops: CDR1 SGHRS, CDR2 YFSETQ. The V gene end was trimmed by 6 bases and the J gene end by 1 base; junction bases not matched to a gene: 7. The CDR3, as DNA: TGCGCCAGCACCGTCCCGGGACAGGGGAACACTGAAGCTTTCTTT. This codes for CASTVPGQGNTEAFF.

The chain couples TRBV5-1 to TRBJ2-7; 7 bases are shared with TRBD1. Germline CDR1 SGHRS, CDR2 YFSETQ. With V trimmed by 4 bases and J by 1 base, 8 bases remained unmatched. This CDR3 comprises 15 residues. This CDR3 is CASSPWTGTSYEQYF. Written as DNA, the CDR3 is TGCGCCAGCAGCCCGTGGACAGGTACTTCCTACGAGCAGTACTTC.

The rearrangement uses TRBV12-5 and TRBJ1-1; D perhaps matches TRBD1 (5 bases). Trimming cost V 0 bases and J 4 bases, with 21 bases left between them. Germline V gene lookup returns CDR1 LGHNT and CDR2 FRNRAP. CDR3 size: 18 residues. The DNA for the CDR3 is TGTGCTAGTGGTTTGGTCTTAGGGGCCGCTTTCCGGGGCACTGAAGCTTTCTTT. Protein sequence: CASGLVLGAAFRGTEAFF.

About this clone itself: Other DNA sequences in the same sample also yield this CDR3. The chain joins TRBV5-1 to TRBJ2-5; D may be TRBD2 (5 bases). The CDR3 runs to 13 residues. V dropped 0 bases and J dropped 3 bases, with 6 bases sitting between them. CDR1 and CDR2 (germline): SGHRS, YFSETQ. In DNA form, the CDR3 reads TGCGCCAGCAGCTTGGTGCGGGAAGAGACCCAGTACTTC. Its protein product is CASSLVREETQYF.

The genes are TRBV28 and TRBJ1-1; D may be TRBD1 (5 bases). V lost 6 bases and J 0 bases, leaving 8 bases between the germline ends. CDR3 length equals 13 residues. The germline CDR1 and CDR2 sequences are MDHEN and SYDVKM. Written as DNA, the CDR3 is TGTGCCAGCAGAGACAGCATGAACACTGAAGCTTTCTTT. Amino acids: CASRDSMNTEAFF.